These T cell receptor beta chains were read from a single sample in a study of shared clonotypes between healthy human individuals. Assay: immunoSEQ multiplex PCR; the TCRdb copy retains only in-frame clones and omits some. The sample lists about 2.4 million clones; roughly 93% were seen once. Sample: naive CD4+ T cells from PBMCs. Every receptor here comes from a man younger than 35 in good health. Some clones in this sample may be carry-over from other donors' samples. Both conserved end residues are part of each CDR3. A D gene is named only where the DNA matches it firmly. The size entry is marked missing in some rows and otherwise reads once, few, many or a size class.

V gene: TRBV5-1; clone size: .; CDR3 length: 14; J gene: TRBJ1-1; D gene: .; CDR3 protein: CASSLRGAYTEAFF; CDR3 DNA: TGCGCCAGCAGCTTGAGGGGGGCGTACACTGAAGCTTTCTTT
V gene: TRBV27; clone size: .; CDR3 length: 15; J gene: TRBJ1-1; D gene: .; CDR3 protein: CASSLNRDLNTEAFF; CDR3 DNA: TGTGCCAGCAGTTTGAACAGGGACCTGAACACTGAAGCTTTCTTT
V gene: TRBV7-2; clone size: .; CDR3 length: 15; J gene: TRBJ2-3; D gene: TRBD1; CDR3 protein: CASTETGASTDTQYF; CDR3 DNA: TGTGCCAGCACCGAAACAGGGGCCAGCACAGATACGCAGTATTTT
V gene: TRBV7-2; clone size: .; CDR3 length: 12; J gene: TRBJ2-5; D gene: .; CDR3 protein: CASRREKETQYF; CDR3 DNA: TGTGCCAGCCGCAGGGAAAAAGAGACCCAGTACTTC
V gene: TRBV27; clone size: .; CDR3 length: 16; J gene: TRBJ2-3; D gene: .; CDR3 protein: CASSPLLPGSTDTQYF; CDR3 DNA: TGTGCCAGCAGTCCGCTTCTCCCGGGAAGCACAGATACGCAGTATTTT
V gene: TRBV7-3; clone size: .; CDR3 length: 12; J gene: TRBJ2-3; D gene: .; CDR3 protein: CASSPGGDTQYF; CDR3 DNA: TGTGCCAGCAGCCCCGGGGGAGATACGCAGTATTTT
V gene: TRBV28; clone size: .; CDR3 length: 8; J gene: TRBJ1-2; D gene: .; CDR3 protein: CASGGYTF; CDR3 DNA: TGTGCCAGCGGGGGATACACCTTC
V gene: TRBV7-2; clone size: .; CDR3 length: 13; J gene: TRBJ1-5; D gene: .; CDR3 protein: CASSFNGNQPQHF; CDR3 DNA: TGTGCCAGCAGCTTTAATGGGAATCAGCCCCAGCATTTT
V gene: TRBV5-5; clone size: once; CDR3 length: 15; J gene: TRBJ2-6; D gene: .; CDR3 protein: CASSLGDSGANVLTF; CDR3 DNA: TGTGCCAGCAGCTTGGGGGACTCTGGGGCCAACGTCCTGACTTTC
V gene: TRBV28; clone size: once; CDR3 length: 15; J gene: TRBJ2-4; D gene: .; CDR3 protein: CASSASGSGKNIQYF; CDR3 DNA: TGTGCCAGCAGCGCCAGTGGTAGCGGTAAAAACATTCAGTACTTC
V gene: TRBV27; clone size: .; CDR3 length: 15; J gene: TRBJ2-3; D gene: TRBD2; CDR3 protein: CASSLSGRATDTQYF; CDR3 DNA: TGTGCCAGCAGTCTTAGCGGGAGGGCCACAGATACGCAGTATTTT
V gene: TRBV7-6; clone size: .; CDR3 length: 15; J gene: TRBJ2-5; D gene: TRBD1; CDR3 protein: CASSLAQGARETQYF; CDR3 DNA: TGTGCCAGCAGCTTAGCCCAGGGGGCAAGGGAGACCCAGTACTTC
V gene: TRBV11-3; clone size: .; CDR3 length: 14; J gene: TRBJ1-5; D gene: TRBD1; CDR3 protein: CASSPGQGAQPQHF; CDR3 DNA: TGTGCCAGCAGCCCCGGACAGGGCGCTCAGCCCCAGCATTTT
V gene: TRBV2; clone size: .; CDR3 length: 11; J gene: TRBJ2-5; D gene: .; CDR3 protein: CASSEYETQYF; CDR3 DNA: TGTGCCAGCAGTGAGTACGAGACCCAGTACTTC
V gene: TRBV7-2; clone size: once; CDR3 length: 15; J gene: TRBJ2-7; D gene: TRBD1; CDR3 protein: CASSRDRGRAVEQYF; CDR3 DNA: TGTGCCAGCAGCCGGGACAGGGGGCGGGCTGTCGAGCAGTACTTC
V gene: TRBV6-1; clone size: .; CDR3 length: 14; J gene: TRBJ1-3; D gene: .; CDR3 protein: CASSLEGFGNTIYF; CDR3 DNA: TGTGCCAGCAGTCTAGAGGGCTTTGGAAACACCATATATTTT
V gene: TRBV11-2; clone size: .; CDR3 length: 14; J gene: TRBJ2-2; D gene: .; CDR3 protein: CASSPRRGTGELFF; CDR3 DNA: TGTGCCAGCAGCCCCAGACGGGGCACCGGGGAGCTGTTTTTT
V gene: TRBV7-8; clone size: .; CDR3 length: 18; J gene: TRBJ1-1; D gene: TRBD1; CDR3 protein: CASSGGPRTGRMITEAFF; CDR3 DNA: TGTGCCAGCAGCGGAGGTCCCCGGACAGGGCGGATGATCACTGAAGCTTTCTTT
V gene: TRBV20-1; clone size: .; CDR3 length: 11; J gene: TRBJ1-5; D gene: .; CDR3 protein: CSASVGQPQHF; CDR3 DNA: TGCAGTGCTTCGGTGGGTCAGCCCCAGCATTTT
V gene: TRBV7-2; clone size: .; CDR3 length: 15; J gene: TRBJ1-2; D gene: .; CDR3 protein: CASSLGWQANYGYTF; CDR3 DNA: TGTGCCAGCAGCTTAGGTTGGCAGGCTAACTATGGCTACACCTTC
V gene: TRBV18; clone size: once; CDR3 length: 17; J gene: TRBJ1-4; D gene: TRBD1; CDR3 protein: CASSPRGQGATNEKLFF; CDR3 DNA: TGTGCCAGCTCACCAAGGGGACAGGGGGCGACTAATGAAAAACTGTTTTTT
V gene: TRBV18; clone size: .; CDR3 length: 15; J gene: TRBJ2-7; D gene: TRBD2; CDR3 protein: CASSPNVAGAVEQYF; CDR3 DNA: TGTGCCAGCTCACCGAACGTAGCGGGAGCTGTGGAGCAGTACTTC
V gene: TRBV5-5; clone size: .; CDR3 length: 14; J gene: TRBJ1-1; D gene: .; CDR3 protein: CADRRGALDTEAFF; CDR3 DNA: TGTGCCGACCGGCGGGGGGCTCTGGACACTGAAGCTTTCTTT
V gene: TRBV7-6; clone size: .; CDR3 length: 14; J gene: TRBJ2-1; D gene: .; CDR3 protein: CASSRGTAFNEQFF; CDR3 DNA: TGTGCCAGCAGCCGGGGGACAGCCTTCAATGAGCAGTTCTTC
V gene: TRBV4-1; clone size: few; CDR3 length: 18; J gene: TRBJ1-1; D gene: .; CDR3 protein: CASSQGAGGAPGNTEAFF; CDR3 DNA: TGCGCCAGCAGCCAAGGGGCGGGGGGAGCCCCGGGGAACACTGAAGCTTTCTTT
V gene: TRBV9; clone size: .; CDR3 length: 17; J gene: TRBJ2-2; D gene: .; CDR3 protein: CASSPPERGMYTGELFF; CDR3 DNA: TGTGCCAGCAGCCCTCCAGAGCGCGGGATGTACACCGGGGAGCTGTTTTTT
V gene: TRBV7-9; clone size: .; CDR3 length: 16; J gene: TRBJ2-7; D gene: .; CDR3 protein: CASSKGVPDYAYEQYF; CDR3 DNA: TGTGCCAGCAGCAAAGGGGTCCCCGACTACGCCTACGAGCAGTACTTC
V gene: TRBV9; clone size: .; CDR3 length: 15; J gene: TRBJ2-3; D gene: TRBD2; CDR3 protein: CASSVRPSGTDTQYF; CDR3 DNA: TGTGCCAGCAGCGTAAGACCTAGCGGGACAGATACGCAGTATTTT
V gene: TRBV5-4; clone size: .; CDR3 length: 14; J gene: TRBJ2-2; D gene: TRBD1; CDR3 protein: CASSLDRGTGELFF; CDR3 DNA: TGTGCCAGCAGCTTGGACAGGGGTACCGGGGAGCTGTTTTTT
V gene: TRBV27; clone size: .; CDR3 length: 16; J gene: TRBJ2-1; D gene: .; CDR3 protein: CASSRGPSTTYNEQFF; CDR3 DNA: TGTGCCAGCAGTCGAGGACCCTCTACGACCTACAATGAGCAGTTCTTC
V gene: TRBV10-3; clone size: .; CDR3 length: 15; J gene: TRBJ2-1; D gene: .; CDR3 protein: CAISFGDHSYNEQFF; CDR3 DNA: TGTGCCATCTCCTTCGGGGACCACTCCTACAATGAGCAGTTCTTC
V gene: TRBV19; clone size: .; CDR3 length: 15; J gene: TRBJ2-7; D gene: TRBD1; CDR3 protein: CASSQQPGQNYEQYF; CDR3 DNA: TGTGCCAGTAGTCAACAGCCGGGACAGAACTACGAGCAGTACTTC
V gene: TRBV27; clone size: .; CDR3 length: 13; J gene: TRBJ1-2; D gene: TRBD1; CDR3 protein: CASRWGQNYGYTF; CDR3 DNA: TGTGCCAGCAGATGGGGACAGAACTATGGCTACACCTTC
V gene: TRBV7-2; clone size: .; CDR3 length: 16; J gene: TRBJ2-6; D gene: TRBD1; CDR3 protein: CASSFNRGNGANVLTF; CDR3 DNA: TGTGCCAGCAGCTTCAACAGGGGAAACGGGGCCAACGTCCTGACTTTC
V gene: TRBV15; clone size: .; CDR3 length: 15; J gene: TRBJ2-7; D gene: TRBD2; CDR3 protein: CATSRNLGGYYEQYF; CDR3 DNA: TGTGCCACCAGCAGGAATTTGGGGGGGTACTACGAGCAGTACTTC
V gene: TRBV18; clone size: .; CDR3 length: 13; J gene: TRBJ1-2; D gene: .; CDR3 protein: CASSPLGDYGYTF; CDR3 DNA: TGTGCCAGCTCACCACTGGGGGACTATGGCTACACCTTC
V gene: TRBV19; clone size: .; CDR3 length: 13; J gene: TRBJ2-1; D gene: .; CDR3 protein: CASSMGRGAEQFF; CDR3 DNA: TGTGCCAGTAGTATGGGGAGAGGGGCTGAGCAGTTCTTC
V gene: TRBV4-3; clone size: .; CDR3 length: 17; J gene: TRBJ2-2; D gene: TRBD1; CDR3 protein: CASSRKTGVANTGELFF; CDR3 DNA: TGCGCCAGCAGCCGCAAGACAGGGGTCGCGAACACCGGGGAGCTGTTTTTT
V gene: TRBV7-9; clone size: .; CDR3 length: 14; J gene: TRBJ1-1; D gene: .; CDR3 protein: CASSKREGGTEAFF; CDR3 DNA: TGTGCCAGCAGCAAGAGGGAAGGCGGCACTGAAGCTTTCTTT
V gene: TRBV30; clone size: .; CDR3 length: 13; J gene: TRBJ2-1; D gene: .; CDR3 protein: CAWSGGLSNEQFF; CDR3 DNA: TGTGCCTGGAGTGGAGGACTCAGCAATGAGCAGTTCTTC
V gene: TRBV18; clone size: .; CDR3 length: 14; J gene: TRBJ1-2; D gene: .; CDR3 protein: CASSYGQSNYGYTF; CDR3 DNA: TGTGCCAGCTCCTATGGACAGTCTAACTATGGCTACACCTTC
V gene: TRBV28; clone size: .; CDR3 length: 12; J gene: TRBJ1-1; D gene: .; CDR3 protein: CASTYGPGRAFF; CDR3 DNA: TGTGCCAGCACGTATGGACCGGGAAGGGCTTTCTTT
V gene: TRBV6-1; clone size: .; CDR3 length: 15; J gene: TRBJ2-2; D gene: .; CDR3 protein: CASRSGAWNTGELFF; CDR3 DNA: TGTGCCAGCAGATCAGGAGCTTGGAACACCGGGGAGCTGTTTTTT
V gene: TRBV5-1; clone size: .; CDR3 length: 15; J gene: TRBJ2-5; D gene: TRBD1; CDR3 protein: CASSPDRGPQETQYF; CDR3 DNA: TGCGCCAGCAGCCCCGACAGGGGACCCCAAGAGACCCAGTACTTC
V gene: TRBV5-1; clone size: .; CDR3 length: 16; J gene: TRBJ2-2; D gene: .; CDR3 protein: CASSLNRQPNTGELFF; CDR3 DNA: TGCGCCAGCAGCTTGAATCGCCAGCCGAACACCGGGGAGCTGTTTTTT
V gene: TRBV30; clone size: .; CDR3 length: 13; J gene: TRBJ2-7; D gene: .; CDR3 protein: CAGRKGSSYEQYF; CDR3 DNA: TGTGCCGGGAGGAAGGGAAGCTCCTACGAGCAGTACTTC
V gene: TRBV6-6; clone size: .; CDR3 length: 14; J gene: TRBJ1-1; D gene: .; CDR3 protein: CASSFGEANTEAFF; CDR3 DNA: TGTGCCAGCAGTTTTGGGGAGGCCAACACTGAAGCTTTCTTT
V gene: TRBV2; clone size: once; CDR3 length: 14; J gene: TRBJ2-1; D gene: TRBD2; CDR3 protein: CASSERLADNEQFF; CDR3 DNA: TGTGCCAGCAGTGAGAGACTAGCGGACAATGAGCAGTTCTTC
V gene: TRBV15; clone size: .; CDR3 length: 13; J gene: TRBJ1-5; D gene: .; CDR3 protein: CATSRSIYQPQHF; CDR3 DNA: TGTGCCACCAGCAGATCCATATATCAGCCCCAGCATTTT